A single sample is the source of the 25 T cell receptor beta chains below, sequenced in a study of cytomegalovirus exposure and HLA in healthy donors. Clones were sequenced by immunoSEQ multiplex PCR, and TCRdb holds only the in-frame ones, with some missing. The sample records over 120,000 clones, roughly 93% being singletons. Sequencing was done on a sample of PBMCs. These receptors were collected from a man between 18 and 29 years old in good health and CMV-seropositive.

This sequence joins TRBV6-1 and TRBJ1-5, with 7 bases matching TRBD1. This CDR3 comprises 13 residues. V was clipped by 6 bases and J by 2 bases; unmatched bases: 1. Looked up from germline, CDR1 is MNHNS and CDR2 is SASEGT. The CDR3: CASSDRGNQPQHF. The CDR3 DNA sequence: TGTGCCAGCAGCGACAGGGGCAATCAGCCCCAGCATTTT.

This chain joins TRBV29-1 and TRBJ1-1, with 7 bases fitting TRBD1. Germline assignment: CDR1 SQVTM and CDR2 ANQGSEA. The V segment lost 4 bases and the J segment 5 bases; nucleotides outside the gene matches: 7. This CDR3 has 13 amino acids. The CDR3 DNA reads TGCAGCGTTGTCTCCCGGACAGGAACTGAAGCTTTCTTT. It translates to CSVVSRTGTEAFF.

V and J are TRBV5-1 and TRBJ2-1; no reliable D call. Germline V gene data show CDR1 as SGHRS and CDR2 as YFSETQ. The CDR3 extends over 13 amino acids. The V end lost 4 bases, the J end lost 4 bases, and 9 bases lay between the germline ends. For the CDR3, the DNA is TGCGCCAGCAGCCCGAACTCGTACAATGAGCAGTTCTTC. It yields the protein CASSPNSYNEQFF.

This sequence joins TRBV11-2 and TRBJ1-2; TRBD1 matches at 11 bases. With V trimmed by 4 bases and J by 4 bases, 2 bases remained unmatched. This CDR3 region has 14 residues. Germline assignment: CDR1 SGHAT and CDR2 FQNNGV. The CDR3 here is CASSSGTGGYGYTF. The CDR3 nucleotides are TGTGCCAGCAGCTCCGGGACAGGGGGCTATGGCTACACCTTC.

The rearrangement uses TRBV21-1 and TRBJ1-6; the table's D call of TRBD1 was not tested on the DNA. TRBV21-1 is annotated as a pseudogene. This CDR3 comprises 15 residues. The CDR3 DNA is TGTGCCAGCAGCATGGAAGCTAGGGGGAATTCACCCCTCCACTTT. Its translation is CASSMEARGNSPLHF.

In its sample, this clone was seen once. The chain recombines TRBV25-1 with TRBJ2-7, with D possibly being TRBD2 (7 bases). The ends were cut back, 0 bases at V and 6 bases at J, with 18 bases in the middle. Germline V gene lookup returns CDR1 MGHDK and CDR2 SYGVNS. CDR3 length: 16 amino acids. DNA of the CDR3: TGTGCCAGCAGTGAATATAGGGGGGAGGGCCAAATCGAGCAGTACTTC. Translating it yields CASSEYRGEGQIEQYF.

J is TRBJ1-1 and V is TRBV6-5; D uncertain. The germline gives CDR1 MNHEY, CDR2 SVGAGI. Trimming stripped 6 bases from V and 0 bases from J, with 8 bases between. CDR3 length: 13 amino acids. CDR3 nucleotides: TGTGCCAGCAGACTTTCATTGAACACTGAAGCTTTCTTT. Translating gives CASRLSLNTEAFF.

This clone was seen a single time. V and J are TRBV5-5 and TRBJ1-5, with D perhaps matching TRBD1 (5 bases). Germline assignment: CDR1 SGHKS and CDR2 YYEKEE (reference sequence). The CDR3 length is 15 residues. V lost 4 bases and J 0 bases, leaving 11 bases between the germline ends. CDR3 amino acids: CASSLTGVSNQPQHF. CDR3 in DNA: TGTGCCAGCAGCCTAACGGGGGTTAGCAATCAGCCCCAGCATTTT.

This clone was counted once. The CDR3 sequence: CASSQYETSGTKTQYF. The CDR3 DNA is TGCGCCAGCAGCCAATATGAAACTAGCGGGACCAAGACCCAGTACTTC. The chain employs TRBV4-1 and TRBJ2-5; TRBD2 agrees at 10 bases. The CDR3 is 16 amino acids. Trimming cost V 2 bases and J 6 bases; bases outside gene matches: 9. Germline CDR1 MGHRA, CDR2 YSYEKL.

This chain connects TRBV7-6 to TRBJ2-3; 7 positions agree with TRBD1. Trimming removed 5 bases from V and 2 bases from J; junction bases left unmatched: 7. Germline lookup yields CDR1 SGHVS and CDR2 FNYEAQ. This CDR3 has 15 amino acids. Here the CDR3 reads CASSRAGTATDTQYF. The CDR3 nucleotides are TGTGCCAGCAGCCGGGCCGGGACAGCCACAGATACGCAGTATTTT.

This clone was recorded once. The gene calls are TRBV28 and TRBJ2-7, with 9 bases fitting TRBD1. With 3 bases clipped from V and 7 bases from J, the junction kept 7 bases outside the gene matches. Germline CDR1 MDHEN, CDR2 SYDVKM. The CDR3 covers 14 residues. CDR3 protein: CASSFRQGVGEQYF. DNA for the CDR3: TGTGCCAGCAGTTTCAGACAGGGGGTAGGGGAGCAGTACTTC. Looking up the rest from reference TRBV28 and TRBJ2-7 gives the full variable domain: DVKVTQSSRYLVKRTGEKVFLECVQDMDHENMFWYRQDPGLGLRLIYFSYDVKMKEKGDIPEGYSVSREKKERFSLILESASTNQTSMYLCASSFRQGVGEQYFGPGTRLTVT.

The chain's CDR3 is CASGYGHGPNYGYTF. CDR3 coding DNA: TGTGCTAGTGGCTATGGACACGGACCTAACTATGGCTACACCTTC. J is TRBJ1-2 and V is TRBV12-5; a weak D match, TRBD1 (5 bases). With 6 bases removed from V and 0 bases from J, the gap between germline ends came to 14 bases. CDR1 and CDR2 from the germline V gene are LGHNT and FRNRAP. The CDR3 has 15 residues.

The chain employs TRBV18 and TRBJ2-7, with TRBD1 identical over 10 bases. The CDR3 runs 15 residues. Germline CDR1 and CDR2: KGHSH and LQKENI. V lost 0 bases, J lost 4 bases, and 3 bases stayed unmatched. The CDR3 loop is CASSPPSGQGYEQYF. The CDR3 nucleotides are TGTGCCAGCTCACCACCGTCGGGACAGGGGTACGAGCAGTACTTC.

The chain recombines TRBV18 with TRBJ2-1, with D maybe TRBD1 (5 bases). The V gene lost 2 bases and the J gene lost 0 bases, with 8 bases spanning the gap. Germline V gene data show CDR1 as KGHSH and CDR2 as LQKENI. The CDR3 length is 15 residues. In DNA, the CDR3 is TGTGCCAGCTCACCAGGGGCCAGCTCCTACAATGAGCAGTTCTTC. It yields the protein CASSPGASSYNEQFF.

The chain recombines TRBV4-1 with TRBJ2-7, with D tentatively TRBD2 (6 bases). The germline V and J ends were trimmed by 1 base and 3 bases, with 13 bases remaining between them. The CDR3 is 15 amino acids. CDR1 MGHRA and CDR2 YSYEKL come from the germline V gene. As DNA, the CDR3 is TGCGCCAGCAGCCAAGTTTTGGAGGGCCTCTACGAGCAGTACTTC. Its translation is CASSQVLEGLYEQYF.

This sequence joins TRBV2 and TRBJ1-5; the D gene is possibly TRBD1 (6 bases). This CDR3 spans 16 amino acids. Trimming left V 1 base short and J 2 bases short, with 12 bases between. Per germline, CDR1 SNHLY and CDR2 FYNNEI. This chain's CDR3 is CASSEVEQGGNQPQHF. The CDR3 nucleotides are TGTGCCAGCAGTGAAGTGGAACAGGGTGGCAATCAGCCCCAGCATTTT.

This sequence joins TRBV30 and TRBJ2-3, with 9 bases lining up with TRBD1. With 1 base clipped from V and 4 bases from J, the junction kept 3 bases outside the gene matches. This CDR3 is 14 amino acids long. CDR1 and CDR2 from the germline V gene are GTSNPN and SVGIG (reference sequence). The CDR3 loop reads CAWSAGQGPDTQYF. CDR3 coding DNA: TGTGCCTGGAGTGCCGGACAGGGGCCAGATACGCAGTATTTT.

This clone is a singleton in its sample. The chain carries TRBV27 and TRBJ2-5; the D is unclear. From germline, CDR1 is MNHEY and CDR2 SMNVEV (reference sequence). The V end was cut by 7 bases, the J end by 4 bases, with 16 bases between. This CDR3 has 14 residues. For the CDR3, the DNA is TGTGCCAGCAATTTTAATAGCAGAGCAGAGACCCAGTACTTC. The encoded protein is CASNFNSRAETQYF.

V gene TRBV5-1 combines with J gene TRBJ2-1, with 10 bases fitting TRBD2. The V segment lost 3 bases and the J segment 2 bases; nucleotides outside the gene matches: 8. CDR3 length equals 17 residues. The V gene's germline CDR1 is SGHRS and CDR2 YFSETQ. CDR3 DNA: TGCGCCAGCAGCTCGATCCCTAGCGGGAGCGCCTACAATGAGCAGTTCTTC. This encodes CASSSIPSGSAYNEQFF. Filled out from reference TRBV5-1 and TRBJ2-1, the complete variable domain reads KAGVTQTPRYLIKTRGQQVTLSCSPISGHRSVSWYQQTPGQGLQFLFEYFSETQRNKGNFPGRFSGRQFSNSRSEMNVSTLELGDSALYLCASSSIPSGSAYNEQFFGPGTRLTVL.

V is TRBV5-1 and J is TRBJ2-1; D gene unclear. The germline V gene encodes CDR1 SGHRS and CDR2 YFSETQ. Trimming removed 4 bases at V and 1 base at J, with 15 bases between. The CDR3 length is 16 residues. For the CDR3, the DNA is TGCGCCAGCAGCCCGAGTGTAGCACTTTCCTACAATGAGCAGTTCTTC. Translated: CASSPSVALSYNEQFF.

This clone was seen once. The chain uses TRBV28 and TRBJ1-5; no firm D call. CDR1 MDHEN and CDR2 SYDVKM come from the germline V gene. The CDR3 is made up of 16 amino acids. Trimming removed 6 bases from V and 6 bases from J, with 21 bases in between. Here the CDR3 reads CASRTRRSVEGQPQHF. The CDR3, as DNA: TGTGCCAGCAGGACACGTCGTTCCGTCGAGGGTCAGCCCCAGCATTTT.

The V call is TRBV6-1, the J call TRBJ1-2; D remains ambiguous. This CDR3 is 14 amino acids long. In germline, CDR1 is MNHNS, CDR2 SASEGT. Trimming removed 1 base at V and 4 bases at J, with 10 bases between. This chain's CDR3 is CASSEEVRFYGYTF. In nucleotides, the CDR3 is TGTGCCAGCAGTGAAGAGGTCAGGTTCTATGGCTACACCTTC.

This chain joins TRBV19 and TRBJ1-5; 7 nucleotides match TRBD1. From germline, CDR1 is LNHDA and CDR2 SQIVND (reference sequence). CDR3 length equals 13 residues. The junction had 6 bases not matched to a gene; V was cut back by 9 bases and J by 4 bases. CDR3 nucleotides: TGTGCCAGCTCGGGGACAGCAAATCAGCCCCAGCATTTT. This encodes CASSGTANQPQHF.

The chain carries TRBV7-2 and TRBJ2-3; 8 bases are shared with TRBD1. Unmatched junction bases numbered 15, after V lost 5 bases and J lost 5 bases. This CDR3 contains 17 residues. Germline V gives CDR1 SGHTA, CDR2 FQGNSA. CDR3 loop: CASSPRGDRFSVDTQYF. The CDR3, as DNA: TGTGCCAGCAGCCCTAGGGGGGACAGGTTTTCCGTAGATACGCAGTATTTT.

The V and J genes are TRBV6-5 and TRBJ2-2; 7 nucleotides agree with TRBD2. V shed 7 bases, J shed 4 bases, and the junction held 9 bases outside the gene matches. In germline, CDR1 is MNHEY, CDR2 SVGAGI. CDR3 length: 15 amino acids. The CDR3 DNA reads TGTGCCAGCAAGGAGGGCGGGAGCGTCACCGGGGAGCTGTTTTTT. Translating it yields CASKEGGSVTGELFF.